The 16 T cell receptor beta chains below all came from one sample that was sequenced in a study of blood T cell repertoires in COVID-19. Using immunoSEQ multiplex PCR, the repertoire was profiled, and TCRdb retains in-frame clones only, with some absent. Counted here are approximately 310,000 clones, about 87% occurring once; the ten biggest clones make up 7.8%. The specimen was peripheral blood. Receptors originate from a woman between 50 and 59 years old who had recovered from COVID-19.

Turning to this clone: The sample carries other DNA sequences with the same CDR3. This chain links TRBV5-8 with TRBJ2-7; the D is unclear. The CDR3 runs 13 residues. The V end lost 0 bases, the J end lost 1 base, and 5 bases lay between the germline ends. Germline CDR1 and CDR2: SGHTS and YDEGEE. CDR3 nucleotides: TGTGCCAGCAGCTTGGCGGGTTCCTACGAGCAGTACTTC. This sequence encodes CASSLAGSYEQYF.

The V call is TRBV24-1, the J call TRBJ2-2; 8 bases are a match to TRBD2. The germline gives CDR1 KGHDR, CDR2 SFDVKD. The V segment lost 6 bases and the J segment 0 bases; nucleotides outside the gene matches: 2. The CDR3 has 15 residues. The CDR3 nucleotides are TGTGCCACCAGTCTAGCGGGCGCGAACACCGGGGAGCTGTTTTTT. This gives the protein CATSLAGANTGELFF.

Here the CDR3 reads CAILRGELGGELFF. The CDR3 DNA is TGTGCCATCCTCAGGGGTGAACTTGGCGGGGAGCTGTTTTTT. The chain recombines TRBV6-5 with TRBJ2-2; a weak D match, TRBD1 (6 bases). V was clipped by 10 bases and J by 7 bases, with 19 bases between them. CDR1 and CDR2 from the germline V gene are MNHEY and SVGAGI. The CDR3 is made up of 14 amino acids.

The CDR3 sequence is CASSDLGGPRSGELFF. For the CDR3, the DNA is TGTGCCAGCAGCGACCTCGGGGGGCCGAGGTCCGGGGAGCTGTTTTTT. This chain joins TRBV6-6 and TRBJ2-2; tentative D call: TRBD2 (7 bases). V lost 6 bases, J lost 6 bases, and 20 bases lay in between. The CDR3 has 16 amino acids. In germline, CDR1 is MNHNY, CDR2 SVGAGI (reference sequence).

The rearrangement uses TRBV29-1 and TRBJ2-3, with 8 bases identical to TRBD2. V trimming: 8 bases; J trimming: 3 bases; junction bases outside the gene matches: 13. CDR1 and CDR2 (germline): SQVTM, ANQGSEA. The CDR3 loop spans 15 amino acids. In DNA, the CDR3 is TGCAGCTCTGGAGGGGCAGGCGGGAGGACAGATACGCAGTATTTT. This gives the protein CSSGGAGGRTDTQYF.

The DNA of the CDR3 is TGTGCCAGCAGCATACTGGACTACTCCTACAATGAGCAGTTCTTC. Its protein is CASSILDYSYNEQFF. The chain couples TRBV9 to TRBJ2-1, with a weak D call TRBD2 (6 bases). The CDR3 runs to 15 residues. Trimming left V 4 bases short and J 0 bases short, with 11 bases between. CDR1 and CDR2 (germline): SGDLS, YYNGEE.

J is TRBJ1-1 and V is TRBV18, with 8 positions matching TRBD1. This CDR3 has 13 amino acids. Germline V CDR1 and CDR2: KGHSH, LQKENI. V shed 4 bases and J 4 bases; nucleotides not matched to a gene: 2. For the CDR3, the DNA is TGTGCCAGCTCACTGCAGGGGGCCACTGAAGCTTTCTTT. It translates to CASSLQGATEAFF. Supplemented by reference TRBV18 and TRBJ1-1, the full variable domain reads NAGVMQNPRHLVRRRGQEARLRCSPMKGHSHVYWYRQLPEEGLKFMVYLQKENIIDESGMPKERFSAEFPKEGPSILRIQQVVRGDSAAYFCASSLQGATEAFFGQGTRLTVV.

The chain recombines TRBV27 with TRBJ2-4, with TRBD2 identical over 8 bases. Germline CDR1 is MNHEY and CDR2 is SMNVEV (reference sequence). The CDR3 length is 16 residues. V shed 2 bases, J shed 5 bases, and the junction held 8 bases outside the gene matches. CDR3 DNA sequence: TGTGCCAGCAGTTTAGCCGGGAGGGCCGGCCAAAACATTCAGTACTTC. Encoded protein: CASSLAGRAGQNIQYF.

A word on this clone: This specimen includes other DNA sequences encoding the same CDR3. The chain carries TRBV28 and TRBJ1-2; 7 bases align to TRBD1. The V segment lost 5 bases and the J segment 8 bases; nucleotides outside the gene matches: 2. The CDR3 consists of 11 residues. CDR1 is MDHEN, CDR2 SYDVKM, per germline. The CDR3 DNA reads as TGTGCCAGCAGTCCAGGGGGAGGCTACACCTTC. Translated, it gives CASSPGGGYTF.

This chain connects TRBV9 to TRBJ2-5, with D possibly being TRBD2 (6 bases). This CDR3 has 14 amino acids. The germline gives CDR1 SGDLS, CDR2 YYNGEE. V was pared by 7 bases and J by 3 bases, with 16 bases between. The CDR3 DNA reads TGTGCCAGCGGTGAGCGGGCCCAAAAAGAGACCCAGTACTTC. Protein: CASGERAQKETQYF.

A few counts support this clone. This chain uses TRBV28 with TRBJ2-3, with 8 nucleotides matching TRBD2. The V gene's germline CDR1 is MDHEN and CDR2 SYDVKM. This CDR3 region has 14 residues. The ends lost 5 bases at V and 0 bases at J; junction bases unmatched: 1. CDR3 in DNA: TGTGCCAGCAGTACTAGCGGTAGCACAGATACGCAGTATTTT. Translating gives CASSTSGSTDTQYF.

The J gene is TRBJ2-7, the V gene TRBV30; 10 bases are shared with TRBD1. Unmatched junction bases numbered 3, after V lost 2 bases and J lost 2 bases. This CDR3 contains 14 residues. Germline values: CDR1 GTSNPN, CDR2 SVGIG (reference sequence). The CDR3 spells CAWSWTGGPYEQYF. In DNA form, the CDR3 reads TGTGCCTGGAGTTGGACAGGGGGACCCTACGAGCAGTACTTC. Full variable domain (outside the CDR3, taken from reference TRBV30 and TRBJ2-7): SQTIHQWPATLVQPVGSPLSLECTVEGTSNPNLYWYRQAAGRGLQLLFYSVGIGQISSEVPQNLSASRPQDRQFILSSKKLLLSDSGFYLCAWSWTGGPYEQYFGPGTRLTVT.

The DNA of the CDR3 is TGTGCCAGCAGTTGGGTTGGGACAGGGGGTAATCAGCCCCAGCATTTT. This gives the protein CASSWVGTGGNQPQHF. The chain recombines TRBV28 with TRBJ1-5; 11 positions match TRBD1. From germline, CDR1 is MDHEN and CDR2 SYDVKM. This CDR3 is 16 amino acids long. V gave up 4 bases and J gave up 4 bases; unmatched junction bases: 6. The complete variable domain, with remaining parts taken from reference TRBV28 and TRBJ1-5, reads DVKVTQSSRYLVKRTGEKVFLECVQDMDHENMFWYRQDPGLGLRLIYFSYDVKMKEKGDIPEGYSVSREKKERFSLILESASTNQTSMYLCASSWVGTGGNQPQHFGDGTRLSIL.

The chain's CDR3 is CASSEGGYVTQYF. CDR3 sequence (DNA): TGTGCCAGCAGTGAGGGGGGGTATGTGACCCAGTACTTC. This chain joins TRBV2 and TRBJ2-5; 7 bases are shared with TRBD2. V shed 3 bases, J shed 7 bases, and the junction held 5 bases outside the gene matches. The germline gives CDR1 SNHLY, CDR2 FYNNEI. CDR3 length: 13 residues.

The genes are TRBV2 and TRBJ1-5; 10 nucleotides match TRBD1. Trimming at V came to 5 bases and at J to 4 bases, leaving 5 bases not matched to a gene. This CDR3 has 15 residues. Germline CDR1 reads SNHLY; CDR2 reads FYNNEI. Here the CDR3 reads CASSPGQGENQPQHF. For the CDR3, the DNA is TGTGCCAGCAGTCCTGGACAGGGGGAGAATCAGCCCCAGCATTTT. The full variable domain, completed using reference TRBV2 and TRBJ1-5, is EPEVTQTPSHQVTQMGQEVILRCVPISNHLYFYWYRQILGQKVEFLVSFYNNEISEKSEIFDDQFSVERPDGSNFTLKIRSTKLEDSAMYFCASSPGQGENQPQHFGDGTRLSIL.

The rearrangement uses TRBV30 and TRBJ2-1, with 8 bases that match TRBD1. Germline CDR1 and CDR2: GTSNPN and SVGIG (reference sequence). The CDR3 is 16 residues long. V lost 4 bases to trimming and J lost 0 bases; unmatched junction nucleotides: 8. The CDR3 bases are TGTGCCTGGACCCCGACAGGGGTCAGCTCCTACAATGAGCAGTTCTTC. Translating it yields CAWTPTGVSSYNEQFF.